Listed below are T cell receptor beta chains from one sample, sequenced in a study of OX40 agonist ivuxolimab in advanced cancers. Assay: immunoSEQ multiplex PCR; the TCRdb copy retains only in-frame clones and omits some. This sample has 60,000 to 70,000 clones, with roughly 90% found just once. The starting material was CD4+ or CD8+ T cells sorted from blood, obtained in a trial of the OX40 agonist ivuxolimab. All receptors derive from an adult with an advanced solid tumor such as melanoma, head and neck, liver or kidney cancer. Both conserved end residues are trimmed from each CDR3. Each record gives: J gene, V gene, CDR3 protein.

J gene: TRBJ1-5; V gene: TRBV5-5; CDR3 protein: ASSLGLQGYQPQH
J gene: TRBJ2-5; V gene: TRBV7-6; CDR3 protein: ASNLLEFGETQY
J gene: TRBJ2-1; V gene: TRBV9; CDR3 protein: ASSVGLAGDEQF
J gene: TRBJ2-7; V gene: TRBV20-1; CDR3 protein: SALADEQY
J gene: TRBJ1-4; V gene: TRBV28; CDR3 protein: ASTRGGQVEKLF
J gene: TRBJ1-5; V gene: TRBV30; CDR3 protein: AWSPQGHQPQH
J gene: TRBJ1-1; V gene: TRBV7-2; CDR3 protein: ASSPGPRFRRNTEAF
J gene: TRBJ2-1; V gene: TRBV21-1; CDR3 protein: ASSKGLAVDNEQF
J gene: TRBJ2-4; V gene: TRBV7-2; CDR3 protein: ASSLAGGLKNIQY
J gene: TRBJ2-1; V gene: TRBV10-3; CDR3 protein: AISGERGAGNEQF
J gene: TRBJ2-3; V gene: TRBV5-1; CDR3 protein: ASSGQGPTDTQY
J gene: TRBJ1-5; V gene: TRBV28; CDR3 protein: ASSLSTGNQPQH
J gene: TRBJ2-7; V gene: TRBV6-6; CDR3 protein: ASDSPGLAGSEQY
J gene: TRBJ1-2; V gene: TRBV20-1; CDR3 protein: SATQGPGYT
J gene: TRBJ1-2; V gene: TRBV25-1; CDR3 protein: ASSEGNSIYGYT
J gene: TRBJ2-5; V gene: TRBV7-6; CDR3 protein: ASSLDGGGPLRGTQY
J gene: TRBJ1-2; V gene: TRBV9; CDR3 protein: ASSPRVGGGYT
J gene: TRBJ2-7; V gene: TRBV10-3; CDR3 protein: AISSRKEGSGSYEQY
J gene: TRBJ2-6; V gene: TRBV19; CDR3 protein: ASGNPNSGANVLT
J gene: TRBJ2-1; V gene: TRBV5-1; CDR3 protein: ASSTRLAGNGNEQF
J gene: TRBJ2-7; V gene: TRBV4-3; CDR3 protein: ASSQEWISSYEQY
J gene: TRBJ1-3; V gene: TRBV5-1; CDR3 protein: ASSLEWRQGNTIY
J gene: TRBJ2-7; V gene: TRBV6-1; CDR3 protein: ASSGIRLAGGLYEQY
J gene: TRBJ2-7; V gene: TRBV2; CDR3 protein: ASRENYEQY